This is a list of T cell receptor beta chains from one sample in a study. TCRdb called the multiplex PCR reads again in MiXCR, with one record for every CDR3 protein. The data hold 850 to 950 distinct CDR3 sequences, with about 6.3% observed a single time. Sequenced material: tumor-infiltrating Tregs sorted from the breast tumor. The receptors here all came from a female donor with breast cancer. CDR3s include the opening cysteine and the closing phenylalanine or tryptophan. A D gene is named only where the DNA matches it firmly. Clone size is not always given. Where it is, it says once, few, many or a class for expanded clones.

abundance	d_gene	j_gene	v_gene	CDR3nt	CDR3aa
medium-sized	NA	TRBJ1-2	TRBV12-3/TRBV12-4	TGTGCCAGCAGTCTAAGGGGTGGCTACACCTTC	CASSLRGGYTF
few	NA	TRBJ1-2	TRBV12-3/TRBV12-4	TGTGCCAGCAGTGCCGGGACGGCTTATGGCTACACCTTC	CASSAGTAYGYTF
medium-sized	NA	TRBJ1-2	TRBV12-3/TRBV12-4	TGTGCCAGCGCGGACAGCTATGGCTACACCTTC	CASADSYGYTF
large	NA	TRBJ1-2	TRBV12-3/TRBV12-4	TGTGCCAGCAGTTTAGACGCGGGTAACTATGGCTACACCTTC	CASSLDAGNYGYTF
large	NA	TRBJ1-2	TRBV12-3/TRBV12-4	TGTGCCAGCAGTTTTAGGTCAGCCTATGGCTACACCTTC	CASSFRSAYGYTF
large	NA	TRBJ1-2	TRBV12-3/TRBV12-4	TGTGCCAGCATTAGGGGTCCTTATGGCTACACCTTC	CASIRGPYGYTF
NA	NA	TRBJ1-2	TRBV12-3/TRBV12-4	TGTGCCAGCAGTTTACGGGACGGCGTTAACTATGGCTACACCTTC	CASSLRDGVNYGYTF
NA	NA	TRBJ1-2	TRBV12-3/TRBV12-4	TGTGCCAGCAGTTTAACCAGGGTGCATGGCTACACCTTC	CASSLTRVHGYTF
large	NA	TRBJ1-2	TRBV12-3/TRBV12-4	TGTGCCAGCAGCGTCGGAGGGCGCTATGGCTACACCTTC	CASSVGGRYGYTF
medium-sized	NA	TRBJ1-2	TRBV12-3/TRBV12-4	TGTGCCAGCAGTGGGGACGGGAATTTGGGTGACTATGGCTACACCTTC	CASSGDGNLGDYGYTF
medium-sized	NA	TRBJ1-2	TRBV12-3/TRBV12-4	TGTGCCAGCGGCTACAGCAACTATGGCTACACCTTC	CASGYSNYGYTF
large	NA	TRBJ1-2	TRBV12-3/TRBV12-4	TGTGCCAGCAGTTCTAACTATGGCTACACCTTC	CASSSNYGYTF
medium-sized	TRBD1	TRBJ1-2	TRBV12-3/TRBV12-4	TGTGCCAGCAGTTCGACAGGGGAGCTGATCTATGGCTACACCTTC	CASSSTGELIYGYTF
few	TRBD1	TRBJ1-2	TRBV12-3/TRBV12-4	TGTGCCAGCAGGATTCGGCGGGACAGCTATGGCTACACCTTC	CASRIRRDSYGYTF
large	NA	TRBJ1-2	TRBV12-3/TRBV12-4	TGTGCCAGCAGTAGCCGGGATCGGGTAAGAGGCTATGGCTACACCTTC	CASSSRDRVRGYGYTF
many	NA	TRBJ1-2	TRBV12-3/TRBV12-4	TGTGCCAGCATCGGGAAATTAAACTATGGCTACACCTTC	CASIGKLNYGYTF
medium-sized	NA	TRBJ1-2	TRBV12-3/TRBV12-4	TGTGCCAGCAGTCCAGGGAGGGGACACAACCTTGACTATGGCTACACCTTC	CASSPGRGHNLDYGYTF
NA	NA	TRBJ1-2	TRBV12-3/TRBV12-4	TGTGCCAGCAGTTGGCAGGGTGACTATGGCTACACCTTC	CASSWQGDYGYTF
medium-sized	NA	TRBJ1-2	TRBV12-3/TRBV12-4	TGTGCCAGCAGACAAGCCCAGGGCCCTGGCTACACCTTC	CASRQAQGPGYTF
medium-sized	NA	TRBJ1-2	TRBV12-3/TRBV12-4	TGTGCCAGCAGTTTGGGAGGGGTCTATGGCTACACCTTC	CASSLGGVYGYTF
large	NA	TRBJ1-2	TRBV12-3/TRBV12-4	TGTGCCAGCAGTTTGGAGGAAAGTGGCTACACCTTC	CASSLEESGYTF
large	NA	TRBJ1-2	TRBV12-3/TRBV12-4	TGTGCCAGCAGTTTACCCGGGAATGGCTACACCTTC	CASSLPGNGYTF
NA	NA	TRBJ1-2	TRBV12-3/TRBV12-4	TGTGCCAGCAGTTTAAGTGCCTATGGCTACACCTTC	CASSLSAYGYTF
medium-sized	NA	TRBJ1-2	TRBV12-3/TRBV12-4	TGTGCCAGCAGTTTAAAGCAGTACAGGCTTAATGGCTACACCTTC	CASSLKQYRLNGYTF
medium-sized	NA	TRBJ1-2	TRBV12-3/TRBV12-4	TGTGCCAGCAGTTTAGAACGGCCCTATGGCTACACCTTC	CASSLERPYGYTF
many	NA	TRBJ1-2	TRBV12-3/TRBV12-4	TGTGCCAGCAGTTTAAATCGGGGAATTGGCTACACCTTC	CASSLNRGIGYTF
NA	NA	TRBJ1-2	TRBV12-3/TRBV12-4	TGTGCCAGCAGTTATACGACAGTCTATGGCTACACCTTC	CASSYTTVYGYTF
NA	NA	TRBJ1-2	TRBV12-3/TRBV12-4	TGTGCCAGCAGTTTATTGGGCAGCGAGCGAAACTATGGCTACACCTTC	CASSLLGSERNYGYTF
medium-sized	TRBD1	TRBJ1-2	TRBV12-3/TRBV12-4	TGTGCCAGCAGCCCCGACAGGGACTATGGCTACACCTTC	CASSPDRDYGYTF
many	NA	TRBJ1-2	TRBV12-3/TRBV12-4	TGTGCCAGCAGTACAGGGTTTGTTGGCTACACCTTC	CASSTGFVGYTF
large	NA	TRBJ1-2	TRBV12-3/TRBV12-4	TGTGCCAGCAGTTTCGAGTTTAGTAGAACAGGGACGAACTATGGCTACACCTTC	CASSFEFSRTGTNYGYTF
medium-sized	NA	TRBJ1-2	TRBV12-3/TRBV12-4	TGTGCCAGCAGTTTAGGGGTCCTCGCCTATGGCTACACCTTC	CASSLGVLAYGYTF
medium-sized	NA	TRBJ1-2	TRBV12-3/TRBV12-4	TGTGCCAGCAGTTTATCCAGGAGCTATGGCTACACCTTC	CASSLSRSYGYTF
many	TRBD1	TRBJ1-2	TRBV12-3/TRBV12-4	TGTGCCAGCAGTTTGAGACAGGGAGGGTATGGCTACACCTTC	CASSLRQGGYGYTF
large	NA	TRBJ1-2	TRBV12-3/TRBV12-4	TGTGCCAGCAGTCCCAATAGGGCAGGCTTAGGCTATGGCTACACCTTC	CASSPNRAGLGYGYTF
medium-sized	NA	TRBJ1-2	TRBV12-3/TRBV12-4	TGTGCCAGCAGTTTATCCCAGGTCTATGGCTACACCTTC	CASSLSQVYGYTF
medium-sized	NA	TRBJ1-2	TRBV12-3/TRBV12-4	TGTGCCAGCAGTTTAGGGACGGCATTCTATGGCTACACCTTC	CASSLGTAFYGYTF
many	TRBD1	TRBJ1-2	TRBV12-3/TRBV12-4	TGTGCCAGCAGTCGGGGACAGGGTTTCTATGGCTACACCTTC	CASSRGQGFYGYTF
large	NA	TRBJ1-2	TRBV12-3/TRBV12-4	TGTGCCAGCAGGCCGACGATGCTAGATGGCTACACCTTC	CASRPTMLDGYTF
medium-sized	NA	TRBJ1-2	TRBV12-3/TRBV12-4	TGTGCCAGCAGTTTAGTAGAGGAGCTGGGGATCTATGGCTACACCTTC	CASSLVEELGIYGYTF
medium-sized	NA	TRBJ1-2	TRBV12-3/TRBV12-4	TGTGCCAGCAGTTTATCAGGTCGAAACTATGGCTACACCTTC	CASSLSGRNYGYTF
many	NA	TRBJ1-2	TRBV12-3/TRBV12-4	TGTGCCAGCAGTTTTCTCATGAGAGCCCGAGGAGGCTACACCTTC	CASSFLMRARGGYTF
many	NA	TRBJ1-2	TRBV12-3/TRBV12-4	TGTGCCAGCAGATCCGGGCCCTCCTATGGCTACACCTTC	CASRSGPSYGYTF
many	TRBD1	TRBJ1-2	TRBV12-3/TRBV12-4	TGTGCCAGCAGTTTTGGGACAGGGACCGGCTACACCTTC	CASSFGTGTGYTF
NA	NA	TRBJ1-2	TRBV12-3/TRBV12-4	TGTGCCAGCAGTTTTCAAGGAAACTATGGCTACACCTTC	CASSFQGNYGYTF
many	TRBD1	TRBJ1-2	TRBV12-3/TRBV12-4	TGTGCCAGCAGTTTCGGGGACAGCGGGAAATATGGCTACACCTTC	CASSFGDSGKYGYTF
many	NA	TRBJ1-2	TRBV12-3/TRBV12-4	TGTGCCAGCAGTCCCACAATTAACTATGGCTACACCTTC	CASSPTINYGYTF
NA	TRBD1	TRBJ1-2	TRBV12-3/TRBV12-4	TGTGCCAGCAGCCTGACAGGGTATGGCTACACCTTC	CASSLTGYGYTF
medium-sized	NA	TRBJ1-2	TRBV12-3/TRBV12-4	TGTGCCAGCAGTTACAGCTATGGCTACACCTTC	CASSYSYGYTF
many	TRBD1	TRBJ1-2	TRBV12-3/TRBV12-4	TGTGCCAGCAGCATCAGGGACAGGGGAGGCTATGGCTACACCTTC	CASSIRDRGGYGYTF